This TCR beta chain came from a study of cytomegalovirus exposure and HLA in healthy donors. V lost 4 bases and J 1 base, leaving 17 bases between the germline ends. From germline, CDR1 is SGHDN and CDR2 FVKESK. The CDR3 has 17 amino acids. Sequencing was performed with immunoSEQ multiplex PCR; in TCRdb, only in-frame clones are kept and a portion is missing. The sample records some 80,000 clones, approximately 96% being singletons. Sequencing was carried out using PBMCs. The J gene is TRBJ1-5, the V gene TRBV14; D is possibly TRBD1 (5 bases). The TCR was taken from a woman under 30 in good health and CMV-seronegative. The CDR3: CASSPPHWGESNQPQHF. The DNA of the CDR3 is TGTGCCAGCAGCCCTCCCCACTGGGGGGAGAGCAATCAGCCCCAGCATTTT. Full variable domain (outside the CDR3, taken from reference TRBV14 and TRBJ1-5): EAGVTQFPSHSVIEKGQTVTLRCDPISGHDNLYWYRRVMGKEIKFLLHFVKESKQDESGMPNNRFLAERTGGTYSTLKVQPAELEDSGVYFCASSPPHWGESNQPQHFGDGTRLSIL.